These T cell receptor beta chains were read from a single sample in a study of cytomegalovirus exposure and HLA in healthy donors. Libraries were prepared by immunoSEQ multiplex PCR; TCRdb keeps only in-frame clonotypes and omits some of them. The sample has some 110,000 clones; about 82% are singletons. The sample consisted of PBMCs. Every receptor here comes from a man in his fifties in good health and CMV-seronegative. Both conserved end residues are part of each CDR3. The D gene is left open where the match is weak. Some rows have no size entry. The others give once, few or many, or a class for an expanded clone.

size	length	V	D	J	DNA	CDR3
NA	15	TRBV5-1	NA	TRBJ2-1	TGCGCCAGCAGCTTGGATGGTGCGGGGTTGCGTGAGCAGTTCTTC	CASSLDGAGLREQFF
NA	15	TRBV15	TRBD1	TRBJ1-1	TGTGCCACCAGCAGAGATTTGGACAGGGGGCTTGAAGCTTTCTTT	CATSRDLDRGLEAFF
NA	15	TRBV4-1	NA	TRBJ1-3	TGCGCCAGCAGCCGAAACCGGGGTTCTGGAAACACCATATATTTT	CASSRNRGSGNTIYF
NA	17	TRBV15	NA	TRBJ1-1	TGTGCCACCAGCAGAGATCTTGGGGGGGCGCGGGTCGCTGAAGCTTTCTTT	CATSRDLGGARVAEAFF
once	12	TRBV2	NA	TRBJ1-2	TGTGCCAGCGGAGAAGGGACATATGGCTACACCTTC	CASGEGTYGYTF
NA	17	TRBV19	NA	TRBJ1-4	TGTGCCAGTAGTATAGAAACGGCAGAGGCAACTAATGAAAAACTGTTTTTT	CASSIETAEATNEKLFF
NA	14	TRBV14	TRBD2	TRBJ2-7	TGTGCCAGCAGCCTTAGCGGGGGGTTCTACGAGCAGTACTTC	CASSLSGGFYEQYF
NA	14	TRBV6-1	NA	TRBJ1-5	TGTGCCAGCAGTCACAGGGAGGGAGATCAGCCCCAGCATTTT	CASSHREGDQPQHF
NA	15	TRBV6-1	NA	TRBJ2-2	TGTGCCAGCAGTGAATGGTCAACCCTAGACGGGGAGCTGTTTTTT	CASSEWSTLDGELFF
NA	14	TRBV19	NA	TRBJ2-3	TGTGCCAGTAGCCTAACCAAGAGCACAGATACGCAGTATTTT	CASSLTKSTDTQYF
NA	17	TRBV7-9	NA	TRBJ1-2	TGTTCCAGCAGCTTAGTTGCCAGGACTAGGCGCGGCTATGGCTACACCTTC	CSSSLVARTRRGYGYTF
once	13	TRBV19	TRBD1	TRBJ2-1	TGTGCCAGTAACAGGGGCCCTAGGGATGAGCAGTTCTTC	CASNRGPRDEQFF
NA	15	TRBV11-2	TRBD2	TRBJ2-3	TGTGCCAGCAGCCCTAGCGGGGGGGCTCTGGATACGCAGTATTTT	CASSPSGGALDTQYF
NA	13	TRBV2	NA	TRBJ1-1	TGTGCCAGCAGCGGACTCTCGAACACTGAAGCTTTCTTT	CASSGLSNTEAFF
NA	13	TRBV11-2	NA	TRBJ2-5	TGTGCCAGCAGCAACGGGGATAGTGAGACCCAGTACTTC	CASSNGDSETQYF
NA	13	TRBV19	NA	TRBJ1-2	TGTGCCAGTAGTTTTGGGGCCGGCTATGGCTACACCTTC	CASSFGAGYGYTF
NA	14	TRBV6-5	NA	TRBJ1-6	TGTGCCAGCAGTTACCGGGGTCCCAATTCACCCCTCCACTTT	CASSYRGPNSPLHF
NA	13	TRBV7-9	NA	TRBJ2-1	TGTGCCAGCAGCTCGGACACGAACAATGAGCAGTTCTTC	CASSSDTNNEQFF
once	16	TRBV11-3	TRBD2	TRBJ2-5	TGTGCCAGCAGCTCCGGGACTAGCGGGGGGCGGGAGACCCAGTACTTC	CASSSGTSGGRETQYF
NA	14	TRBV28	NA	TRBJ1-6	TGTGCCAGCACTCTTAGCTCCTATAATTCACCCCTCCACTTT	CASTLSSYNSPLHF
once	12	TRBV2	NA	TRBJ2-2	TGTGCCAGCAGCGTGAACACCGGGGAGCTGTTTTTT	CASSVNTGELFF
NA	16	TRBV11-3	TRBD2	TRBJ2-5	TGTGCCAGCAGCCCAGGGACTAGCGGGGGGCAAGAGACCCAGTACTTC	CASSPGTSGGQETQYF
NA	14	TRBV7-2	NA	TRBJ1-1	TGTGCCAGCAGCTTAGCCAACTTGAACACTGAAGCTTTCTTT	CASSLANLNTEAFF
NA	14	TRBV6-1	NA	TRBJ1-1	TGTGCCAGCAGTGAGCAGGGGAAGAACACTGAAGCTTTCTTT	CASSEQGKNTEAFF
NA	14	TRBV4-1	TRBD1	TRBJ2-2	TGCGCCAGCAGAGGACAGGCGAACACCGGGGAGCTGTTTTTT	CASRGQANTGELFF
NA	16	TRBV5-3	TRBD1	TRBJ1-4	TGTGCCAGAAGCTTTGGCAGGGGGCTAGTTAATGAAAAACTGTTTTTT	CARSFGRGLVNEKLFF
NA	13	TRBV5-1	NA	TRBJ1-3	TGCGCCAGCAGCTTGGACAGGGGAAACACCATATATTTT	CASSLDRGNTIYF
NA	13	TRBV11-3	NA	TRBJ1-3	TGTGCCAGCAGCCCGAGCTCTGGAAACACCATATATTTT	CASSPSSGNTIYF
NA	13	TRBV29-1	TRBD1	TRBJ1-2	TGCAGCGTCAGACAGGGGGCTCTTTATGGCTACACCTTC	CSVRQGALYGYTF
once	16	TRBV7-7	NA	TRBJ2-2	TGTGCCAGCAGCAAAGCGCGGACAAAGAACACCGGGGAGCTGTTTTTT	CASSKARTKNTGELFF
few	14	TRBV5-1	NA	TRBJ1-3	TGCGCCAGCCATCCAGGGTCATCCGGAAACACCATATATTTT	CASHPGSSGNTIYF